What follows is one T cell receptor (beta chain) and its context. Its antigen remains unidentified. The CDR3 has 16 amino acids. The sample comes from a study of cytomegalovirus exposure and HLA in healthy donors. Study-level points and caveats: As confirmed in vitro, a few CMV-associated chains were specific for CMV antigens.

Some clones are missing from TCRdb's copy, which holds only in-frame ones; the method was immunoSEQ multiplex PCR. The sample lists 120,000 or so clones; more than 75% were seen once. The V call is TRBV1, the J call TRBJ2-7; no DNA check was done on the table's D call, TRBD2. TRBV1 is noted as a pseudogene. The sequencing input was PBMCs. The clonotype comes from a woman younger than 45 in good health and CMV-seropositive. The CDR3 DNA reads as TGCACCAGCAGCCAAGAAAGACCAGCGGGAGGGGGCGAGCAGTACTTC. This gives the protein CTSSQERPAGGGEQYF.